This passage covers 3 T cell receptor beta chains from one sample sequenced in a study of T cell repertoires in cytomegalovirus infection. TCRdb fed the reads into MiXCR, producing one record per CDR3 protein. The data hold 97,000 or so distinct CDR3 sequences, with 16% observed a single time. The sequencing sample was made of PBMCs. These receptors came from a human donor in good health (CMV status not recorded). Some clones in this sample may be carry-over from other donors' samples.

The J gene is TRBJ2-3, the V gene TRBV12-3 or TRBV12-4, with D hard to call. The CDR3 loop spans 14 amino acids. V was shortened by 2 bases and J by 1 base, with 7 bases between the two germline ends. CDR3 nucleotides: TGTGCCAGCAGTTTAAGTAGTCGCACAGATACGCAGTATTTT. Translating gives CASSLSSRTDTQYF.

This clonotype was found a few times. Here the CDR3 DNA reads TGTGCCATCAGTGAATCGCAGGTTGTTTCACCCCTCCACTTT. This gives the protein CAISESQVVSPLHF. The gene calls are TRBV10-3 and TRBJ1-6, with unresolved D. V lost 3 bases to trimming and J lost 9 bases, with 12 bases between them. This CDR3 spans 14 amino acids. Per the germline V gene, CDR1 is ENHRY and CDR2 is SYGVKD.

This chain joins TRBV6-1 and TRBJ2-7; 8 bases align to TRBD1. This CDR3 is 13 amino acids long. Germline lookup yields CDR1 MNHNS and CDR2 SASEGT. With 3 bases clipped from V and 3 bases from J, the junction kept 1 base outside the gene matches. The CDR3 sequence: CASSDRGLYEQYF. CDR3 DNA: TGTGCCAGCAGTGACAGGGGGCTCTACGAGCAGTACTTC.